This TCR beta chain emerged from a study of molecular identifiers for immune sequencing clone quantification. The CDR3 covers 13 residues. V lost 4 bases, J lost 4 bases, and 5 bases lay in between. Germline V gives CDR1 LGHNA, CDR2 YSLEER. Previously reported methods and listed TCR primers produced the bulk TCR libraries. TCRdb recomputed calls from the PCR reads with MiXCR, one row per CDR3 protein. The sample yields 85,000 to 120,000 distinct CDR3 sequences, about 35% seen once. The table lists this clonotype with many counts. The sequence came from a human donor in good health. Some libraries in this study had Jurkat cell RNA spiked in. Sequenced material: naive CD8+ T cells from blood, with Jurkat cell RNA spiked in. Subset: FACS-sorted CD8+CD4-CCR7+CD45RA+ naive T cells. The V gene is TRBV4-3, the J gene TRBJ2-6; tentatively, D is TRBD2 (5 bases). The CDR3 spells CASSRRGANVLTF. Written as DNA, the CDR3 is TGCGCCAGCAGCCGGAGGGGGGCCAACGTCCTGACTTTC.